This TCR beta chain was identified during a study of OX40 agonist ivuxolimab in advanced cancers. About this clone itself: What it recognizes is unknown.

Overall study findings and caveats: Certain nonresponding patients likewise had low normalized T-cell clonal expansion.

The assay was immunoSEQ multiplex PCR, and TCRdb's table has in-frame clones only and misses some. The sample lists over 70,000 clones; 80% to 90% were seen once. CDR1 and CDR2 from the germline V gene are SGDLS and YYNGEE. V lost 1 base and J lost 6; bases outside the gene matches: 15. The CDR3 runs 18 residues. The origin of this receptor is an adult with an advanced solid tumor such as melanoma, head and neck, liver or kidney cancer. Here the sequenced sample was CD4+ or CD8+ T cells sorted from blood, taken in a trial of the OX40 agonist ivuxolimab. The chain is built from TRBV9 and TRBJ2-3; TRBD2 matches 9 bases. CDR3 nucleotide sequence: TGTGCCAGCAGCGTAACCGCTAGCGGGGACCTACACAGGGATACGCAGTATTTT. Amino acid sequence: CASSVTASGDLHRDTQYF.